The T cell receptor (beta chain) under discussion was sequenced for a study of blood T cells in healthy people across ages. A J-beta primer mix and a sample-barcoded 5' primer were used in a second PCR of about 7 to 12 cycles. Through a template-switch adaptor with 12 random nucleotides, each cDNA molecule received a tag. CDR3-containing paired-end reads numbered at least 2.5 million in each sample. One entry per CDR3 protein, called by TCRdb with MiXCR from the 5' RACE reads. The sample includes around 1,500,000 distinct CDR3 sequences, about 43% of them seen just once. Sequencing input: blood. The receptor was derived from a woman younger than 35 in good health.

CDR3 nucleotides: TGCGCCAGCAGCTTGTGGGGACAGGGGTTAAGGAATGAGCAGTTCTTC. Amino acid sequence: CASSLWGQGLRNEQFF. The chain combines TRBV5-1 with TRBJ2-1, with 10 positions matching TRBD1. The CDR3 sequence is 16 residues long. CDR1 and CDR2 (germline): SGHRS, YFSETQ. V dropped 1 base and J dropped 7; count of bases not matched to a gene: 8.